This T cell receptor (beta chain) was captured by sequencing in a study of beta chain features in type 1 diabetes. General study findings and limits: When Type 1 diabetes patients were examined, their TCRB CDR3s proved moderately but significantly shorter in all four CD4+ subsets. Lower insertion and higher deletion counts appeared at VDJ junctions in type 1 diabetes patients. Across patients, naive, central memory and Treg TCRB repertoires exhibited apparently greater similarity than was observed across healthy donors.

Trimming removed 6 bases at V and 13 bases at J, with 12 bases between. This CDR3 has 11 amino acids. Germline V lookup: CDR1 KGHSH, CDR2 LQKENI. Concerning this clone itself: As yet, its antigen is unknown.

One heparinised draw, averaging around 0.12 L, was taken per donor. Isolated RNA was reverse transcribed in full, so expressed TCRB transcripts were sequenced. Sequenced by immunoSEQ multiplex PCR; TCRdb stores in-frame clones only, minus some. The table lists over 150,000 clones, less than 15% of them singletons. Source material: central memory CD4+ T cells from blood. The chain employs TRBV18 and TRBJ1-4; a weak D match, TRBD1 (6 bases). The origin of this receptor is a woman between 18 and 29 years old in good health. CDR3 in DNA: TGTGCCAGCTCTCCCGACAGGAGACTGTTTTTT. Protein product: CASSPDRRLFF.